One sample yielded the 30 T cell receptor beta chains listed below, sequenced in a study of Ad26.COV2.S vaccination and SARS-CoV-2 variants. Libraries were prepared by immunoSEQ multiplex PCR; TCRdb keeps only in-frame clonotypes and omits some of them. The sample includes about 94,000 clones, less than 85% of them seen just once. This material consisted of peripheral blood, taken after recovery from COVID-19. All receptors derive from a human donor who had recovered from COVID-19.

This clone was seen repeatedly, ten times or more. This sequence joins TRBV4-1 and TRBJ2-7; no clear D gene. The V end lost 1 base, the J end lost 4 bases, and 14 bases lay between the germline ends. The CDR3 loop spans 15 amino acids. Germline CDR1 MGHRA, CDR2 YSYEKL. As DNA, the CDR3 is TGCGCCAGCAGCCAAGCCCTAATGAGAAGTTACGAGCAGTACTTC. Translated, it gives CASSQALMRSYEQYF.

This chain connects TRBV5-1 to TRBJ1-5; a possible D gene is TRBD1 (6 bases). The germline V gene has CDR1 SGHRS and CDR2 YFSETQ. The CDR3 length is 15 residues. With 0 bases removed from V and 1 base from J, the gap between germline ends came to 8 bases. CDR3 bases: TGCGCCAGCAGCTTGGGGGGGCAAAGCAATCAGCCCCAGCATTTT. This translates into CASSLGGQSNQPQHF. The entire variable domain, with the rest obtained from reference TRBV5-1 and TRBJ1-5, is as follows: KAGVTQTPRYLIKTRGQQVTLSCSPISGHRSVSWYQQTPGQGLQFLFEYFSETQRNKGNFPGRFSGRQFSNSRSEMNVSTLELGDSALYLCASSLGGQSNQPQHFGDGTRLSIL.

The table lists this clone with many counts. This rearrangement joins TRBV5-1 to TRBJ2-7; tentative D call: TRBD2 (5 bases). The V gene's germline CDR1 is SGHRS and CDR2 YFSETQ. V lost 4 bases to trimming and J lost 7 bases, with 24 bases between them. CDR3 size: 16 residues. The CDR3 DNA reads TGCGCCAGCAGCAGGGCCACCCTAGCAGGCGATTCTGAGCAGTACTTC. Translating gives CASSRATLAGDSEQYF. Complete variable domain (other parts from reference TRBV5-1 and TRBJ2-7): KAGVTQTPRYLIKTRGQQVTLSCSPISGHRSVSWYQQTPGQGLQFLFEYFSETQRNKGNFPGRFSGRQFSNSRSEMNVSTLELGDSALYLCASSRATLAGDSEQYFGPGTRLTVT.

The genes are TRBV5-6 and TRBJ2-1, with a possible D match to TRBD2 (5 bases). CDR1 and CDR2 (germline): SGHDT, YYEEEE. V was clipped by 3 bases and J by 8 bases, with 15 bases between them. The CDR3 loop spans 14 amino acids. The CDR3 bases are TGTGCCAGCAGCTCACTAGTGCAGGCCGATGAGCAGTTCTTC. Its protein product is CASSSLVQADEQFF.

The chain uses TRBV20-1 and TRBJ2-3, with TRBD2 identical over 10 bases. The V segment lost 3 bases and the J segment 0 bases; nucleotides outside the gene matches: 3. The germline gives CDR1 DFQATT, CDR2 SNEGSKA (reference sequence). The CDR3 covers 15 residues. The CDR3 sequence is CSASPTSGSTDTQYF. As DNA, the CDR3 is TGCAGTGCTAGTCCGACTAGCGGGAGCACAGATACGCAGTATTTT.

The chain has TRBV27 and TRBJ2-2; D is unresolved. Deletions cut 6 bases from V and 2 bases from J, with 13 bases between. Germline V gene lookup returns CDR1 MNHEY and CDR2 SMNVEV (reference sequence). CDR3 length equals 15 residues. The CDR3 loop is CASSRTGSNTGELFF. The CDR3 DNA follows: TGTGCCAGCAGCCGAACCGGGTCAAACACCGGGGAGCTGTTTTTT.

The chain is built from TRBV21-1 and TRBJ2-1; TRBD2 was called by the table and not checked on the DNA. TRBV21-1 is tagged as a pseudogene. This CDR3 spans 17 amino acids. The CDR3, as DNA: TGTGCCAGCAGCAAAGCCCTAGAGCGGGAGTGGTACAATGAGCAGTTCTTC. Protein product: CASSKALEREWYNEQFF.

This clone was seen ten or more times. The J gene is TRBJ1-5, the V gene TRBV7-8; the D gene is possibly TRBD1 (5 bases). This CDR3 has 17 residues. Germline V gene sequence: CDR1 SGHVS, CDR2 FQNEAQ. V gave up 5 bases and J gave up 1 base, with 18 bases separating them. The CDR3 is CASSPDRLKGSNQPQHF. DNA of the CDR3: TGTGCCAGCAGCCCTGACAGATTAAAAGGGAGCAATCAGCCCCAGCATTTT.

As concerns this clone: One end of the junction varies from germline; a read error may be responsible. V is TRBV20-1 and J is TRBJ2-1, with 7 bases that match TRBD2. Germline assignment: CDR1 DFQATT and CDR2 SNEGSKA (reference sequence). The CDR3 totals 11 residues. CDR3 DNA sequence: TGCAGTGCTTCGACTAGCAATAAGCAGTTCTTC. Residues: CSASTSNKQFF.

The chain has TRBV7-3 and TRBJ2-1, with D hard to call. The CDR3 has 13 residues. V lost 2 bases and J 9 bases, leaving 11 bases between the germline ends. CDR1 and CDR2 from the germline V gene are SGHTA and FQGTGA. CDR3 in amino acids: CASSLGPQVEQFF. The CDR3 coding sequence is TGTGCCAGCAGCTTAGGGCCCCAAGTTGAGCAGTTCTTC.

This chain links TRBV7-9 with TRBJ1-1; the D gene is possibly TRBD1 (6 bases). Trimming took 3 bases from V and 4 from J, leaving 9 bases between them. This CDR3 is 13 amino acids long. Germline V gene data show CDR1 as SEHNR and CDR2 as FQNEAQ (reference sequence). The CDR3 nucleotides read TGTGCCAGCAGCTTCGGACAGACCACTGAAGCTTTCTTT. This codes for CASSFGQTTEAFF.

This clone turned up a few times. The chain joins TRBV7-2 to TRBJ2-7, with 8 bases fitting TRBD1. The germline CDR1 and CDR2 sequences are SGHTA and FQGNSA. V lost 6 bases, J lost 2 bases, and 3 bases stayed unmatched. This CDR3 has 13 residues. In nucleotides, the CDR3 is TGTGCCAGCAGGTCGACAGGGGCCTACGAGCAGTACTTC. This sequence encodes CASRSTGAYEQYF.

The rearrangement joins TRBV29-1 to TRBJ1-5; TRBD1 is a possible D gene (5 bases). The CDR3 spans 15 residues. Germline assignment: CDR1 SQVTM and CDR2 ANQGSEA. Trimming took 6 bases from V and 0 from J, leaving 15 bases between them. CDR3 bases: TGCAGCGTCGTCATGGGGGGTGGTAGCAATCAGCCCCAGCATTTT. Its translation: CSVVMGGGSNQPQHF.

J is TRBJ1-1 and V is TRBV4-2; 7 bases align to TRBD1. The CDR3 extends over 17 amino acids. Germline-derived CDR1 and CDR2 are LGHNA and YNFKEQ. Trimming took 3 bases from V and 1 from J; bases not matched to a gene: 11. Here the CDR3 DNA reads TGTGCCAGCAGCCACAGGGGGGGCGGAACCTCGAACACTGAAGCTTTCTTT. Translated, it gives CASSHRGGGTSNTEAFF.

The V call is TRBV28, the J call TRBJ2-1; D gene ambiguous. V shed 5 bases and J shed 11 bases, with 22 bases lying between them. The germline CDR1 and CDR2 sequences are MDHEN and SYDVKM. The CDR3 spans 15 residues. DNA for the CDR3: TGTGCCAGCAGTGTCCTTAGTCGGGCCAACATGCAGCAGTTCTTC. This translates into CASSVLSRANMQQFF.

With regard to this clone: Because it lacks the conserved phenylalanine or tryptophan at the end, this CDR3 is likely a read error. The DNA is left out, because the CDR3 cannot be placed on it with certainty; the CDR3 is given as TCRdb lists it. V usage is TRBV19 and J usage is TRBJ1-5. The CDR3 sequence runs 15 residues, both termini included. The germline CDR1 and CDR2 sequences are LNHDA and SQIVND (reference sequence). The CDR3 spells CASSIQGGTRQGLSV.

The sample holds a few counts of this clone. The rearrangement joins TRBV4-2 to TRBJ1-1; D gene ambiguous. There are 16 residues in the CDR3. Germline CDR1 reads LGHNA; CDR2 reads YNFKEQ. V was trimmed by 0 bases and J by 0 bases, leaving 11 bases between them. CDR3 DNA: TGTGCCAGCAGCCAAGATTCTATTTTCCTGAACACTGAAGCTTTCTTT. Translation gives CASSQDSIFLNTEAFF.

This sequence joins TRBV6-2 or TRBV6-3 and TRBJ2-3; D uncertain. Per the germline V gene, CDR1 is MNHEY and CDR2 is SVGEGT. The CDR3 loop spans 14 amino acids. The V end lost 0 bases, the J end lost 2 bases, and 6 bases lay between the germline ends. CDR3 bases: TGTGCCAGCAGTTACTCTCGGGCCACAGATACGCAGTATTTT. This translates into CASSYSRATDTQYF.

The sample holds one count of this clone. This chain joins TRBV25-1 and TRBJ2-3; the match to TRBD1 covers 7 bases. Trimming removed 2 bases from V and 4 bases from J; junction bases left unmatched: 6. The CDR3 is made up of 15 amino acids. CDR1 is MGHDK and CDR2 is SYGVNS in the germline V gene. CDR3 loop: CASSEEGAGADTQYF. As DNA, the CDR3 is TGTGCCAGCAGTGAAGAGGGGGCAGGTGCAGATACGCAGTATTTT.

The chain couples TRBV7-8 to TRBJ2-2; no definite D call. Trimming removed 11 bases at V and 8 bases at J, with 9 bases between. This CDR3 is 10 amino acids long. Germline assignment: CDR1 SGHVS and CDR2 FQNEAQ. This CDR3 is CAVVVGELFF. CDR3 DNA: TGTGCCGTGGTGGTAGGGGAGCTGTTTTTT.

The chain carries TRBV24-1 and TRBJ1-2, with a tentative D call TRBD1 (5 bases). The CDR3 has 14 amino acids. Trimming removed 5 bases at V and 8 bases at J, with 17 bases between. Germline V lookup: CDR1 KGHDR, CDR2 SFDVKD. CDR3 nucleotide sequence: TGTGCCACCAGTGGGGGACGAACAACCCGGGGCTACACCTTC. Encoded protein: CATSGGRTTRGYTF.

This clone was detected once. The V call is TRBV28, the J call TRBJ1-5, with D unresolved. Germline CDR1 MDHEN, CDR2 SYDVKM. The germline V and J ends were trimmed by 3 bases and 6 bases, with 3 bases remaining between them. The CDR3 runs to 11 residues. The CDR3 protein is CASSFSQPQHF. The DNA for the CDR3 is TGTGCCAGCAGTTTCAGTCAGCCCCAGCATTTT.

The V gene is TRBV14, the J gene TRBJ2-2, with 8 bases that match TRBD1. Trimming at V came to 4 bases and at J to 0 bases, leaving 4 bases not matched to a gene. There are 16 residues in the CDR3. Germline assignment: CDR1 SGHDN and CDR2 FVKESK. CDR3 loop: CASSLQGAANTGELFF. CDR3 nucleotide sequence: TGTGCCAGCAGCCTCCAGGGGGCCGCGAACACCGGGGAGCTGTTTTTT.

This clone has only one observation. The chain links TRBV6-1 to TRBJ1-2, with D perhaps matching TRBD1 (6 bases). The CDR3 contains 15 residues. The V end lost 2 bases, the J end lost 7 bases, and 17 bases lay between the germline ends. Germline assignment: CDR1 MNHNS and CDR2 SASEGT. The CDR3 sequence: CASSEKRPGAIGYTF. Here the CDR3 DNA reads TGTGCCAGCAGTGAAAAAAGACCGGGGGCGATTGGCTACACCTTC.

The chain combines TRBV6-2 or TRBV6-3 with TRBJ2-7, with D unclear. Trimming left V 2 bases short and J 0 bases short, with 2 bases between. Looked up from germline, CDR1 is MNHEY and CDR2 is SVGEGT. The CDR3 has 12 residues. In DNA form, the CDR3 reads TGTGCCAGCAGTTACAACTCCTACGAGCAGTACTTC. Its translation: CASSYNSYEQYF.

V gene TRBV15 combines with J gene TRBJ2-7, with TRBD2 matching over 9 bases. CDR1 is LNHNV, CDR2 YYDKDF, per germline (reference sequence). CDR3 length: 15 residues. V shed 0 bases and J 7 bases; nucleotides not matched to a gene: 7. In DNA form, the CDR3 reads TGTGCCACCAGCAGAGATCGCGGGAGGGCCCGGGAGCAGTACTTC. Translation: CATSRDRGRAREQYF.

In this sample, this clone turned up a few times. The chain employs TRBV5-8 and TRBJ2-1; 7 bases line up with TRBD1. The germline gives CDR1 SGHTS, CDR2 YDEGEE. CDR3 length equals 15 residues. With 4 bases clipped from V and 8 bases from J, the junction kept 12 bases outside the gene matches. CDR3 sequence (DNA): TGTGCCAGCAGCCCGAAGGGGGCGCAGATGCATGAGCAGTTCTTC. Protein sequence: CASSPKGAQMHEQFF.

The CDR3 DNA follows: TGTGCCAGCAGCTTACGCGGTTTCACAGATACGCAGTATTTT. Its translation: CASSLRGFTDTQYF. The chain carries TRBV11-3 and TRBJ2-3, with D hard to call. CDR1 and CDR2 (germline): SGHNT, YENEEA. CDR3 length: 14 amino acids. Trimming pared 2 bases from V and 2 bases from J, leaving 8 bases between.

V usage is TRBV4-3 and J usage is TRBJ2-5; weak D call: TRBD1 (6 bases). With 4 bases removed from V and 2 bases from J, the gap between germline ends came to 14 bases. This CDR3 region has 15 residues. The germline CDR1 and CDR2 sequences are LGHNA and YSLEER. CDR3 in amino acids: CASSRDVQGQETQYF. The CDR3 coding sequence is TGCGCCAGCAGCCGAGACGTACAGGGTCAAGAGACCCAGTACTTC.

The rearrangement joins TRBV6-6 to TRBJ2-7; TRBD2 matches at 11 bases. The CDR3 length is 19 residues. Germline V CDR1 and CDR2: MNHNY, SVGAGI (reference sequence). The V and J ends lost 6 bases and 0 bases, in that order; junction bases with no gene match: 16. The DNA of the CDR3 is TGTGCCAGCAGCCGAATTAGCGGGAGGGCCTTTACAGACTCCTACGAGCAGTACTTC. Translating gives CASSRISGRAFTDSYEQYF.